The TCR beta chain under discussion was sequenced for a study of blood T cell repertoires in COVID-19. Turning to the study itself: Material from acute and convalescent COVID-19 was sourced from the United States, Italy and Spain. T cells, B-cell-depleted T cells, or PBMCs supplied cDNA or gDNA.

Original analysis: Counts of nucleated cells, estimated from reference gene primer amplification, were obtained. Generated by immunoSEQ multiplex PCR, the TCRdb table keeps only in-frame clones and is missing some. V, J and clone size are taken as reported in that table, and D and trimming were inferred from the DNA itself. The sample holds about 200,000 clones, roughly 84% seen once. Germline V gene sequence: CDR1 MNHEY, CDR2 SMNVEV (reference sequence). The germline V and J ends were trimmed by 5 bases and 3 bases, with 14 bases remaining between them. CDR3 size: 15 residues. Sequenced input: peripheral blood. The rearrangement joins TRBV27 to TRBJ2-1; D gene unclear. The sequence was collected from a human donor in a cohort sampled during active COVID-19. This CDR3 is CASSPRRFHYNEQFF. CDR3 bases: TGTGCCAGCAGTCCGCGCCGTTTCCACTACAATGAGCAGTTCTTC.